Listed below are T cell receptor beta chains from one sample, sequenced in a study of shared clonotypes between healthy human individuals. Only in-frame clones appear in the TCRdb table, and some are missing; sequencing was by immunoSEQ multiplex PCR. The profile shows under 1,100,000 clones, roughly 75% of them singletons. Sequencing was done on a sample of memory CD4+ T cells sorted from blood. These receptors were taken from a young man in good health. CDR3s include the opening cysteine and the closing phenylalanine or tryptophan. The D gene is left open where the match is weak. Clone size is given for some rows only: seen once, a few or many times, or a class if the clone is expanded.

clone_size cdr3_length j_call d_call v_call cdr3_nt cdr3_aa
few 14 TRBJ2-5 NA TRBV9 TGTGCCAGCAGCGGGGGGGAGCGGAAAGAGACCCAGTACTTC CASSGGERKETQYF
NA 13 TRBJ1-1 NA TRBV5-1 TGCGCCAGCAGCTTCCGGGAAAGAACTGAAGCTTTCTTT CASSFRERTEAFF
NA 14 TRBJ2-1 NA TRBV7-2 TGTGCCAGCAGCCAGGAGAGCTCCTACAATGAGCAGTTCTTC CASSQESSYNEQFF
few 13 TRBJ1-2 TRBD1 TRBV11-2 TGTGCCAGCAGCGCTCTCTGGGACAGGGGGCTCACCTTC CASSALWDRGLTF
NA 15 TRBJ1-4 TRBD1 TRBV4-1 TGCGCCAGCAGCCAAGGGGACAGGGGGGGTGAAAAACTGTTTTTT CASSQGDRGGEKLFF
NA 12 TRBJ2-7 NA TRBV6-1 TGTGCCAGCAGTGAGGAAGGGCGCGAGCAGTACTTC CASSEEGREQYF
NA 14 TRBJ1-1 NA TRBV29-1 TGCAGCGTTGAAGACCGGGCCCCGCTAACTGAAGCTTTCTTT CSVEDRAPLTEAFF
NA 14 TRBJ1-1 NA TRBV7-9 TGTGCCAGCAGCTTACGGACGGTTAACACTGAAGCTTTCTTT CASSLRTVNTEAFF
NA 13 TRBJ2-7 NA TRBV5-1 TGCGCCAGCAGCGAACTCATCTCCTACGAGCAGTACTTC CASSELISYEQYF
NA 15 TRBJ2-2 NA TRBV28 TGTGCCAGCAGTTTAGGTGGGGGGAAATCCGGGGAGCTGTTTTTT CASSLGGGKSGELFF
NA 17 TRBJ1-5 NA TRBV19 TGTGCCAGTAGTACGCACGGCACGGGCGGTAGCAATCAGCCCCAGCATTTT CASSTHGTGGSNQPQHF
NA 16 TRBJ1-4 NA TRBV6-6 TGTGCCAGCAGCCAAGGTCGGGTTGCAACTAATGAAAAACTGTTTTTT CASSQGRVATNEKLFF
NA 13 TRBJ2-7 NA TRBV2 TGTGCCAGCAGAGGACAGACAATCTACGAGCAGTACTTC CASRGQTIYEQYF
NA 14 TRBJ2-7 NA TRBV5-1 TGCGCCAGCAGCTTGGCCAACAGATACTACGAGCAGTACTTC CASSLANRYYEQYF
NA 16 TRBJ1-5 NA TRBV19 TGTGCCAGTATGGATTTCGGACCGTTCAGCAATCAGCCCCAGCATTTT CASMDFGPFSNQPQHF
NA 13 TRBJ2-3 NA TRBV7-2 TGTGCCAGCAGCTTAGACTACTCAGATACGCAGTATTTT CASSLDYSDTQYF
NA 14 TRBJ2-3 TRBD2 TRBV5-1 TGCGCCAGCAGCTATTGGGAGGGTGGGGATACGCAGTATTTT CASSYWEGGDTQYF
few 13 TRBJ1-1 NA TRBV7-9 TGTGCCAGCAGCTTAACAGGGATCACTGAAGCTTTCTTT CASSLTGITEAFF
NA 15 TRBJ2-3 NA TRBV4-3 TGCGCCAGCAGCCAACTTCTGGGGAGCACAGATACGCAGTATTTT CASSQLLGSTDTQYF
once 17 TRBJ2-6 NA TRBV4-1 TGCGCCAGCAGCCACTCCAGTACAGTCTCTGGGGCCAACGTCCTGACTTTC CASSHSSTVSGANVLTF
NA 13 TRBJ1-5 NA TRBV30 TGTGCCCGGAGTGTCTCCCAGGATCAGCCCCAGCATTTT CARSVSQDQPQHF
many 14 TRBJ2-5 NA TRBV11-3 TGTGCCAGCAGCTTAGACGCCGAGAAAGAGACCCAGTACTTC CASSLDAEKETQYF
few 14 TRBJ2-3 TRBD2 TRBV7-2 TGTGCCAGCAGCTTGATGGCGGGGGTGGATACGCAGTATTTT CASSLMAGVDTQYF
once 15 TRBJ2-5 TRBD2 TRBV30 TGTGCCTGGAGGAGTAGCGGGAGGCTTGGGGAGACCCAGTACTTC CAWRSSGRLGETQYF
NA 16 TRBJ2-7 TRBD2 TRBV4-3 TGCGCCAGCAGCCGGGGACTAGCGGGAGGTAGTTACGAGCAGTACTTC CASSRGLAGGSYEQYF
NA 15 TRBJ1-1 NA TRBV6-1 TGTGCCAGCAGTGCCAGCGGACACTTGAACACTGAAGCTTTCTTT CASSASGHLNTEAFF
NA 15 TRBJ2-1 TRBD2 TRBV2 TGTGCCAGCGAGCCTGGACTAGCGGGAGAGGGTGAGCAGTTCTTC CASEPGLAGEGEQFF
NA 14 TRBJ2-5 TRBD1 TRBV9 TGTGCCAGCAGCGTCGGACAGGGGGCGAAGACCCAGTACTTC CASSVGQGAKTQYF
NA 11 TRBJ2-7 NA TRBV29-1 TGCAGCGTTGAGTCGATGGACGAGCAGTACTTC CSVESMDEQYF
NA 15 TRBJ2-1 NA TRBV4-3 TGCGCCAGCAGCCAAGAAAAGCGCCCCTACAATGAGCAGTTCTTC CASSQEKRPYNEQFF
NA 16 TRBJ2-3 TRBD1 TRBV5-1 TGCGCCAGCAGCGGGGACAGGGGGCGCGTCACAGATACGCAGTATTTT CASSGDRGRVTDTQYF
few 18 TRBJ2-7 TRBD1 TRBV5-1 TGCGCCAGCGGAGGGGGCAACTTGGGACAGGGGAACTCCTACGAGCAGTACTTC CASGGGNLGQGNSYEQYF
NA 15 TRBJ2-1 TRBD2 TRBV30 TGTGCCTGGAGTGTTGGGCTAGCGGGGAGGAATGAGCAGTTCTTC CAWSVGLAGRNEQFF
NA 15 TRBJ2-3 NA TRBV6-6 TGTGCCAGCAGTTACCGGTCCTTTGGAGGGGATACGCAGTATTTT CASSYRSFGGDTQYF
NA 13 TRBJ1-2 TRBD1 TRBV7-9 TGTGCCAGCAGCTTACCAGGGGGGAATGGCTACACCTTC CASSLPGGNGYTF
NA 13 TRBJ2-3 NA TRBV6-6 TGTGCCAGCAGTTACTCGAGCGGGGATACGCAGTATTTT CASSYSSGDTQYF
NA 17 TRBJ2-2 TRBD2 TRBV11-3 TGTGCCAGCAGCTTAGTTCTAGCGGGGGCCTACACCGGGGAGCTGTTTTTT CASSLVLAGAYTGELFF
many 14 TRBJ2-7 NA TRBV19 TGTGCCAGTAGTATTCGTGGCCTGTCCTACGAGCAGTACTTC CASSIRGLSYEQYF
NA 15 TRBJ2-1 NA TRBV5-4 TGTGCCAGCAGCTTGGCCGGCCAAGGGCGGGCCGGGCAGTTCTTC CASSLAGQGRAGQFF
once 14 TRBJ2-1 NA TRBV28 TGTGCCAGCAGTTCTGGACCTAAAAGAGGTGAGCAGTTCTTC CASSSGPKRGEQFF
NA 15 TRBJ2-2 TRBD2 TRBV2 TGTGCCAGCAGAGAGAGCGGGAGTAGGACCGGGGAGCTGTTTTTT CASRESGSRTGELFF
NA 15 TRBJ2-3 TRBD2 TRBV28 TGTGCCAGCAATCCTGGGGGGGAAGGTACAGATACGCAGTATTTT CASNPGGEGTDTQYF
NA 14 TRBJ1-2 NA TRBV18 TGTGCCAGCTCACCCATCATGTCTGACTATGGCTACACCTTC CASSPIMSDYGYTF
NA 16 TRBJ2-7 TRBD2 TRBV2 TGTGCCAGCAGTGTCGGGACTAGCGGGAGGGCAGGCGAGCAGTACTTC CASSVGTSGRAGEQYF
few 15 TRBJ2-7 NA TRBV28 TGTGCCAGCAGTTTATCTGCCCGAAGCTCCTACGAGCAGTACTTC CASSLSARSSYEQYF
NA 13 TRBJ1-3 NA TRBV19 TGTGCCACCAGGACAAACCCTGGAAACACCATATATTTT CATRTNPGNTIYF